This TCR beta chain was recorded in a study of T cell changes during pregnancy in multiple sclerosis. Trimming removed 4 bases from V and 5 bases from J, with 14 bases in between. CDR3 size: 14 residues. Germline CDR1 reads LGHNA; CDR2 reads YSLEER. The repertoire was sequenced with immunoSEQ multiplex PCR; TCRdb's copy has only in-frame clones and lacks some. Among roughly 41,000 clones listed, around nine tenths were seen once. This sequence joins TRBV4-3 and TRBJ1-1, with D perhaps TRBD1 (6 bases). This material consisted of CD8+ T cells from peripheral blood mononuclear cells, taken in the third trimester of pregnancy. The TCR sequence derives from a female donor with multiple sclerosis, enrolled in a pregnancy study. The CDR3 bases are TGCGCCAGCAGCCCGTCTACAGGGTGGACTGAAGCTTTCTTT. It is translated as CASSPSTGWTEAFF.